The rows below give T cell receptor beta chains drawn from one sample of a study of shared clonotypes between healthy human individuals. Libraries were prepared by immunoSEQ multiplex PCR; TCRdb keeps only in-frame clonotypes and omits some of them. The sample yields roughly 770,000 clones, roughly 96% seen once. Sequencing was done on a sample of naive CD8+ T cells sorted from blood. The receptor set was obtained from a man younger than 45 in good health. Each CDR3 is given with its conserved first and last residue. The D gene is left open where the match is weak. Expanded clones get a size class; other rows say once, few or many, or leave the size out.

D: TRBD1; V: TRBV7-2; size: -; J: TRBJ2-7; CDR3: CASSPGQGFTYEQYF
D: TRBD1; V: TRBV5-1; size: -; J: TRBJ1-5; CDR3: CASSGGTGGDQPQHF
D: -; V: TRBV19; size: -; J: TRBJ1-1; CDR3: CASSINRPANTEAFF
D: -; V: TRBV7-9; size: -; J: TRBJ2-1; CDR3: CASSQDAAPYNEQFF
D: TRBD1; V: TRBV7-9; size: -; J: TRBJ1-2; CDR3: CASSFLTGVYGYTF
D: TRBD2; V: TRBV9; size: -; J: TRBJ2-1; CDR3: CASSPWTSGGTYNEQFF
D: -; V: TRBV27; size: -; J: TRBJ2-3; CDR3: CASSPSGGASTDTQYF
D: -; V: TRBV9; size: -; J: TRBJ2-7; CDR3: CASSPQSTGPFSEQYF
D: TRBD1; V: TRBV4-1; size: -; J: TRBJ2-1; CDR3: CASSQGYTGTGVFNEQFF
D: -; V: TRBV15; size: -; J: TRBJ2-6; CDR3: CATSREGGSLWEANVLTF
D: -; V: TRBV7-2; size: -; J: TRBJ1-5; CDR3: CASSLETNSNQPQHF
D: -; V: TRBV7-3; size: -; J: TRBJ2-2; CDR3: CASSPSMAGSGELFF
D: -; V: TRBV27; size: -; J: TRBJ2-5; CDR3: CASSLLPLVEETQYF
D: TRBD1; V: TRBV7-9; size: -; J: TRBJ2-7; CDR3: CASRTTGTGIYEQYF
D: -; V: TRBV2; size: -; J: TRBJ1-2; CDR3: CASSEKRRGDGYTF
D: TRBD2; V: TRBV5-1; size: -; J: TRBJ2-7; CDR3: CASSPLGLAGGPELYEQYF
D: -; V: TRBV7-9; size: -; J: TRBJ1-1; CDR3: CASSLAVSEAFF
D: -; V: TRBV9; size: -; J: TRBJ2-1; CDR3: CASSGQTGAYNEQFF
D: TRBD2; V: TRBV27; size: -; J: TRBJ2-7; CDR3: CASSFGGEYEQYF
D: TRBD1; V: TRBV6-1; size: -; J: TRBJ2-7; CDR3: CASSEPGQGAYEQYF
D: TRBD2; V: TRBV11-3; size: -; J: TRBJ2-3; CDR3: CASRFPSGTPFTDTQYF
D: TRBD1; V: TRBV5-6; size: -; J: TRBJ2-1; CDR3: CASSLPGGNEQFF
D: -; V: TRBV16; size: -; J: TRBJ1-1; CDR3: CASSPYMNTEAFF
D: -; V: TRBV2; size: once; J: TRBJ1-4; CDR3: CASTFAPLGEKLVF
D: -; V: TRBV7-9; size: -; J: TRBJ2-7; CDR3: CASSPPQGNVNYEQYF
D: -; V: TRBV27; size: -; J: TRBJ1-2; CDR3: CASSLTGSVHGYTF
D: TRBD1; V: TRBV29-1; size: -; J: TRBJ2-7; CDR3: CSVEPIGTGGFEQYF
D: -; V: TRBV29-1; size: -; J: TRBJ2-6; CDR3: CSATDSGANVLTF
D: -; V: TRBV27; size: -; J: TRBJ2-5; CDR3: CASSRNGETQYF
D: TRBD2; V: TRBV29-1; size: -; J: TRBJ2-7; CDR3: CSGSGPQSYEQYF
D: -; V: TRBV7-9; size: -; J: TRBJ2-5; CDR3: CASIGRGTQETQYF
D: -; V: TRBV5-1; size: -; J: TRBJ2-7; CDR3: CASSLEGESSYEQYF
D: -; V: TRBV28; size: -; J: TRBJ2-5; CDR3: CASMRTPDSQETQYF
D: -; V: TRBV5-5; size: -; J: TRBJ2-3; CDR3: CASSFLGVTDTQYF
D: -; V: TRBV10-3; size: -; J: TRBJ1-1; CDR3: CATMGGGGEGTEAFF
D: -; V: TRBV5-6; size: once; J: TRBJ2-7; CDR3: CASSFRGGLEQYF
D: TRBD1; V: TRBV4-3; size: -; J: TRBJ1-2; CDR3: CASSQDMTGQQGDYGYTF
D: TRBD2; V: TRBV11-2; size: -; J: TRBJ2-7; CDR3: CASSISGRVPLTYEQYF
D: TRBD1; V: TRBV7-9; size: -; J: TRBJ2-7; CDR3: CASSISGTVYEQYF
D: -; V: TRBV15; size: -; J: TRBJ1-5; CDR3: CATSRVRVGNQPQHF
D: -; V: TRBV13; size: -; J: TRBJ2-3; CDR3: CASSFTGGSTDTQYF
D: -; V: TRBV28; size: -; J: TRBJ1-5; CDR3: CASSRGWEYQPQHF
D: -; V: TRBV29-1; size: -; J: TRBJ2-5; CDR3: CSAEGGRPLLQETQYF
D: -; V: TRBV19; size: -; J: TRBJ2-7; CDR3: CASKTSGGSLYEQYF
D: -; V: TRBV7-9; size: -; J: TRBJ2-5; CDR3: CASSFIHQETQYF